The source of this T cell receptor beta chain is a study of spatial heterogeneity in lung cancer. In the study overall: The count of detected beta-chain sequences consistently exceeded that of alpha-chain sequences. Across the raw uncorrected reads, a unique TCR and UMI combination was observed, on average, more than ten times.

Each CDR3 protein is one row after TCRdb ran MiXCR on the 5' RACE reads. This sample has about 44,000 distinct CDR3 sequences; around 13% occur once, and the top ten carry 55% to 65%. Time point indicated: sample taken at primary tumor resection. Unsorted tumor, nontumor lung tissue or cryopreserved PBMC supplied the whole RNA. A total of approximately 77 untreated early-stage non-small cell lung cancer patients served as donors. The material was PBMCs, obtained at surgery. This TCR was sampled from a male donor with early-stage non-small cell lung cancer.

The CDR3 nucleotides read TGTGCCAGCGGGAGCGGGTCGCCGGGGGAGCAGTACTTC. Translated, it gives CASGSGSPGEQYF. This sequence joins TRBV7-6 and TRBJ2-7; maybe TRBD2 (6 bases). The CDR3 consists of 13 residues. Germline CDR1 reads SGHVS; CDR2 reads FNYEAQ. The germline V and J ends were trimmed by 8 bases and 7 bases, with 18 bases remaining between them.